Described below is a single T cell receptor beta chain sequence and its context. This clone has only a few counts. The clone's antigen remains unknown. No qualities accompany the bases; no much larger clone lies one base away. These data are taken from a study of T cells in localized non-small cell lung cancer (dated by TCRdb to between 2020 and 2021). Regarding the study in general: T cell repertoires of about 230 early-stage NSCLC patients were analyzed, with tumors being compared against uninvolved tumor-adjacent lungs. The mean age of the NSCLC patients was approximately 71 years, with 130 or so men and approximately 100 women. The cohort comprised 200 to 300 treatment-naïve NSCLC patients with resected, localized lung tumors. The study at large found these results: Because of the exploratory design, TCR variables were selected using unadjusted p-values without false-discovery rate correction. Of the top 100 tumor clones, a median of roughly 53 were detected in paired uninvolved adjacent lung; 28 were also among that lung's top 100. Because multi-region tumor sequencing was not performed, intratumor heterogeneity could not be ruled out. Longer overall survival was associated with higher blood T cell density, whereas shorter survival was associated with higher adjacent-lung clonality. Uninvolved tumor-adjacent lung showed the highest T cell clonality, higher than tumor, which suggests more focused antigenic responses in the uninvolved tumor-adjacent lung.

The germline V gene gives CDR1 as SGDLS and CDR2 as YYNGEE. Counted from cysteine to phenylalanine, this CDR3 has 13 amino acids. This entry keeps only the CDR3 DNA: 39 bases, framed from base 1. Trimming takes 2 bases from V and 0 bases from J, and the germline ends sit 5 bases apart. TCR beta CDR3 regions were sequenced from DNA using the immunoSEQ Assay. As for the authors' bioinformatics: T cell density was computed as TCR beta template counts normalized to usable DNA estimated by amplifying housekeeping genes. Richness was estimated using the preseqR package, with extrapolation to 400,000 templates for PBMC samples and to 120,000 templates for tissue samples. Clonality was calculated as one minus Pielou's evenness. To identify tissue-enriched TCRs, differential abundance testing was run on productive amino-acid clonotypes with a minimum total count of 5 and an alpha of 0.1. The Jaccard Index and the Morisita Overlap Index were used to measure repertoire overlap between compartments. GLIPH grouped TCR beta CDR3s together with public tetramer-defined viral CDR3s, and a viral motif had to include at least three viral sequences and also show V-gene enrichment. Not all clones reach the TCRdb copy of this immuneACCESS table, which keeps in-frame sequences only. Checked studies attribute under half of the gap to unresolved V genes and leave the rest unexplained. The D gene and trimming were derived from the DNA, and the V and J assignments and clone size from that table. The sample table contains more than 9,000 clones; only one count was recorded for roughly 45% of them. Over 3.5% of the sample belongs to the ten largest clones.

The rearrangement combines TRBV9 with TRBJ1-1, with the D gene call left open. The material was lymph node tissue, obtained before any cancer treatment. The sequence derives from a woman aged 35 to 70 with stage I lung adenocarcinoma. The CDR3 region reads CASSVWMNTEAFF. The nucleotides are TGTGCCAGCAGCGTGTGGATGAACACTGAAGCTTTCTTT. With the rest looked up from the reference TRBV9 and TRBJ1-1 genes rather than sequenced, the full variable domain is DSGVTQTPKHLITATGQRVTLRCSPRSGDLSVYWYQQSLDQGLQFLIQYYNGEERAKGNILERFSAQQFPDLHSELNLSSLELGDSALYFCASSVWMNTEAFFGQGTRLTVV.